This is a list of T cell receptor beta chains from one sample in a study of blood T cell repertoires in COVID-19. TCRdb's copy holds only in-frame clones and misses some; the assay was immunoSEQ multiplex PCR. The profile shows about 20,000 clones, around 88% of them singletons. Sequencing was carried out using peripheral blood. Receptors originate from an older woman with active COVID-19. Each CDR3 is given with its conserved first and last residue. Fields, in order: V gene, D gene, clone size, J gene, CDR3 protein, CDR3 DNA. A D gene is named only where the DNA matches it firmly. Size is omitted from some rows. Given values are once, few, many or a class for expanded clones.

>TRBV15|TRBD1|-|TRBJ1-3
CATSRTGQARGNTIYF
TGTGCCACCAGCAGAACAGGACAGGCCCGTGGAAACACCATATATTTT
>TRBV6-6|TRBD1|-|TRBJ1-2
CASSYSGTGGNGYTF
TGTGCCAGCAGTTACTCGGGCACAGGGGGCAATGGCTACACCTTC
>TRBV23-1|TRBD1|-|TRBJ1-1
CASRGTGGEAFF
TGCGCCAGCAGAGGGACAGGGGGTGAAGCTTTCTTT
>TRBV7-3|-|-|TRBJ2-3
CASSPDTRTYTQYF
TGTGCCAGCAGCCCCGACACTAGAACGTATACGCAGTATTTT
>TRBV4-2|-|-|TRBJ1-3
CASSQETGTGNTIYF
TGTGCCAGCAGCCAAGAGACCGGGACTGGAAACACCATATATTTT
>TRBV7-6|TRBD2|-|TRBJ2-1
CASSLVKGGGDQFF
TGTGCCAGCAGCTTAGTTAAGGGCGGGGGGGATCAGTTCTTC
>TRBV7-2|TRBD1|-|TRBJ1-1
CASSPDRANTEAFF
TGTGCCAGCAGCCCAGACAGGGCGAACACTGAAGCTTTCTTT
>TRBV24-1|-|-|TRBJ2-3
CATSDPSRGSTDTQYF
TGTGCCACCAGTGATCCGAGCAGGGGTAGCACAGATACGCAGTATTTT
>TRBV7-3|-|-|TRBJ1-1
CASGARGSTEAFF
TGTGCCAGCGGCGCTAGAGGGAGCACTGAAGCTTTCTTT
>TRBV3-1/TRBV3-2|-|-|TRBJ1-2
CASSQASGGYTF
TGTGCCAGCAGCCAAGCGTCGGGAGGCTACACCTTC
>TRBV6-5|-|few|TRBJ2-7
CASNRDGWSSYEQYF
TGTGCCAGCAACAGGGACGGATGGTCCTCCTACGAGCAGTACTTC
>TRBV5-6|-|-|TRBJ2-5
CASSLQETQYF
TGTGCCAGCAGCCTCCAAGAGACCCAGTACTTC
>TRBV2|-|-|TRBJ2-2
CASSPGHRNTGELFF
TGTGCCAGCAGTCCGGGACATCGAAACACCGGGGAGCTGTTTTTT
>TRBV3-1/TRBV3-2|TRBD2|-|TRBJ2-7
CASSQNLAALSYEQYF
TGTGCCAGCAGCCAAAATCTAGCGGCGCTCTCCTACGAGCAGTACTTC
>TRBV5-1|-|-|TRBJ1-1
CASSLGTANTEAFF
TGCGCCAGCAGCTTGGGCACAGCGAACACTGAAGCTTTCTTT
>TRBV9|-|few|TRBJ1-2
CASSPDPTPGSGNYGYTF
TGTGCCAGCAGCCCCGACCCCACCCCCGGGAGCGGGAACTATGGCTACACCTTC
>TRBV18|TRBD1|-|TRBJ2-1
CASSPGDREQFF
TGTGCCAGCTCACCAGGGGACAGGGAGCAGTTCTTC
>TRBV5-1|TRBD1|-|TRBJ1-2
CASSLVTEGAGYTF
TGCGCCAGCAGCTTGGTGACGGAGGGGGCTGGCTACACCTTC
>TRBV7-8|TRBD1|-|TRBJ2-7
CASSSLTTGQGAYEQYF
TGTGCCAGCAGCTCCCTCACCACGGGACAGGGGGCCTACGAGCAGTACTTC
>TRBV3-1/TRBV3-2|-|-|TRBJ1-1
CASSHNGETSEAFF
TGTGCCAGCAGCCACAACGGGGAAACAAGTGAAGCTTTCTTT